These 17 T cell receptor beta chains came from one sample sequenced in a study of OX40 agonist ivuxolimab in advanced cancers. TCRdb's copy holds only in-frame clones and misses some; the assay was immunoSEQ multiplex PCR. The sample yields about 98,000 clones, approximately 90% seen once. The sample in question was CD4+ or CD8+ T cells sorted from blood, obtained in a trial of the OX40 agonist ivuxolimab. Receptors were obtained from an adult with an advanced solid tumor such as melanoma, head and neck, liver or kidney cancer.

The chain has TRBV7-2 and TRBJ2-1; tentative D call: TRBD2 (6 bases). CDR1 and CDR2 from the germline V gene are SGHTA and FQGNSA. CDR3 length: 15 amino acids. V was shortened by 5 bases and J by 4 bases, with 15 bases between the two germline ends. The CDR3 loop is CASSLVADSYNEQFF. The CDR3 DNA reads as TGTGCCAGCAGCCTGGTAGCGGATTCTTACAATGAGCAGTTCTTC.

This chain connects TRBV9 to TRBJ2-1; D might be TRBD2 (6 bases). Germline V gene lookup returns CDR1 SGDLS and CDR2 YYNGEE. Trimming removed 0 bases at V and 3 bases at J, with 13 bases between. There are 16 residues in the CDR3. CDR3 region: CASSVDAGFGYNEQFF. In nucleotides, the CDR3 is TGTGCCAGCAGCGTAGACGCGGGATTCGGCTACAATGAGCAGTTCTTC.

CDR3 protein: CAWQPGQFGGYTF. DNA for the CDR3: TGTGCCTGGCAACCGGGACAGTTTGGCGGCTACACCTTC. The rearrangement uses TRBV30 and TRBJ1-2; 7 bases match TRBD1. The junction had 11 bases not matched to a gene; V was cut back by 5 bases and J by 8 bases. This CDR3 contains 13 residues. Germline assignment: CDR1 GTSNPN and CDR2 SVGIG (reference sequence).

The CDR3 is CASRVPNTGELFF. CDR3 coding DNA: TGCGCCAGCAGGGTCCCGAACACCGGGGAGCTGTTTTTT. The genes are TRBV5-1 and TRBJ2-2; D unresolved. The CDR3 has 13 residues. Per germline, CDR1 SGHRS and CDR2 YFSETQ. V was cut by 5 bases and J by 0 bases, with 5 bases left in between.

The genes are TRBV5-1 and TRBJ2-3; D uncertain. Germline CDR1 is SGHRS and CDR2 is YFSETQ. V was cut by 0 bases and J by 2 bases, with 10 bases left in between. The CDR3 runs 15 residues. The CDR3 loop reads CASSLDAVPTDTQYF. Here the CDR3 DNA reads TGCGCCAGCAGCTTGGATGCGGTTCCCACAGATACGCAGTATTTT.

The chain links TRBV10-3 to TRBJ1-6; TRBD1 matches at 11 bases. CDR1 is ENHRY, CDR2 SYGVKD, per germline. V was clipped by 6 bases and J by 9 bases; unmatched bases: 4. The CDR3 is 14 amino acids. As DNA, the CDR3 is TGTGCCATCAGCAGGGGACAGGGGGGTTCACCCCTCCACTTT. It specifies CAISRGQGGSPLHF.

The genes are TRBV27 and TRBJ1-1; D gene uncertain. This CDR3 contains 11 residues. Germline values: CDR1 MNHEY, CDR2 SMNVEV (reference sequence). V was trimmed by 4 bases and J by 8 bases, leaving 8 bases between them. The CDR3 DNA reads TGTGCCAGCAGTTGGGGTCAGGAAGCTTTCTTT. It codes for CASSWGQEAFF.

This chain connects TRBV27 to TRBJ1-5, with D perhaps matching TRBD1 (6 bases). Germline CDR1 is MNHEY and CDR2 is SMNVEV (reference sequence). V lost 6 bases, J lost 6 bases, and 18 bases lay in between. The CDR3 is 15 residues long. The CDR3 region is CASSSSREGGQPQHF. In DNA form, the CDR3 reads TGTGCCAGCAGCTCCTCTCGCGAGGGGGGTCAGCCCCAGCATTTT.

This clone was counted once. V usage is TRBV4-2 and J usage is TRBJ1-4; 8 bases agree with TRBD1. The germline CDR1 and CDR2 sequences are LGHNA and YNFKEQ. V dropped 2 bases and J dropped 5; count of bases not matched to a gene: 7. The CDR3 consists of 16 residues. The CDR3 nucleotides are TGTGCCAGCAGCCAAACCCGACAGGGGCAAAATGAAAAACTGTTTTTT. It is translated as CASSQTRQGQNEKLFF.

The chain carries TRBV28 and TRBJ2-5; D not resolved. Germline V gives CDR1 MDHEN, CDR2 SYDVKM. The germline V and J ends were trimmed by 3 bases and 2 bases, with 7 bases remaining between them. The CDR3 runs 13 residues. DNA of the CDR3: TGTGCCAGCAGTTTTGACTCACAAGAGACCCAGTACTTC. Translation: CASSFDSQETQYF.

V usage is TRBV27 and J usage is TRBJ2-1, with 8 bases aligning to TRBD2. The CDR3 covers 16 residues. In germline, CDR1 is MNHEY, CDR2 SMNVEV (reference sequence). Unmatched junction bases numbered 9, after V lost 5 bases and J lost 3 bases. The CDR3 region has the DNA TGTGCCAGCAGTCCCTTACTAGCGGACCACTACAATGAGCAGTTCTTC. Translating it yields CASSPLLADHYNEQFF.

V usage is TRBV5-5 and J usage is TRBJ2-1; the match to TRBD2 covers 8 bases. Trimming cost V 0 bases and J 4 bases; bases outside gene matches: 3. The CDR3 has 15 residues. Germline CDR1 and CDR2: SGHKS and YYEKEE (reference sequence). CDR3 residues: CASSLGLAKYNEQFF. As DNA, the CDR3 is TGTGCCAGCAGCTTGGGACTAGCGAAGTACAATGAGCAGTTCTTC.

The genes are TRBV27 and TRBJ1-5, with TRBD1 matching over 10 bases. The CDR3 contains 14 residues. Germline CDR1 and CDR2: MNHEY and SMNVEV (reference sequence). V shed 5 bases, J shed 6 bases, and the junction held 4 bases outside the gene matches. The CDR3 spells CASSIGQGGQPQHF. CDR3 nucleotide sequence: TGTGCCAGCAGTATAGGACAGGGGGGTCAGCCCCAGCATTTT.

This clone was found once. The V gene is TRBV7-2, the J gene TRBJ1-2; D is perhaps TRBD1 (6 bases). Germline CDR1 SGHTA, CDR2 FQGNSA. Trimming removed 5 bases from V and 4 bases from J, with 17 bases in between. The CDR3 length is 15 residues. This CDR3 is CASSLAAGRGYGYTF. The CDR3 DNA sequence: TGTGCCAGCAGCCTGGCGGCAGGCAGGGGCTATGGCTACACCTTC.

This clone was seen once. The rearrangement joins TRBV4-1 to TRBJ2-7; 9 bases line up with TRBD2. CDR3 size: 17 residues. CDR1 and CDR2 from the germline V gene are MGHRA and YSYEKL. After removal of 2 bases from V and 2 bases from J, the junction contained 10 bases not matched to a gene. For the CDR3, the DNA is TGCGCCAGCAGCCAACAATCAAGGGCGGGAGGGCCCTACGAGCAGTACTTC. Protein: CASSQQSRAGGPYEQYF.

As DNA, the CDR3 is TGTGCCAGCAGCTTGACCCCTGGGGGAACCTACAATGAGCAGTTCTTC. This gives the protein CASSLTPGGTYNEQFF. The chain recombines TRBV5-6 with TRBJ2-1; D tentatively reads TRBD1 or TRBD2 (5 bases each). The germline gives CDR1 SGHDT, CDR2 YYEEEE. The V end lost 1 base, the J end lost 2 bases, and 13 bases lay between the germline ends. The CDR3 sequence is 16 residues long.

This sequence joins TRBV5-1 and TRBJ2-3, with D unclear. The CDR3 extends over 11 amino acids. Germline V gene sequence: CDR1 SGHRS, CDR2 YFSETQ. Trimming left V 4 bases short and J 6 bases short, with 6 bases between. The CDR3 bases are TGCGCCAGCAGCCGCCAGGATACGCAGTATTTT. It is translated as CASSRQDTQYF.